Shown below are 31 T cell receptor beta chains from a single sample sequenced in a study of response to subunit inactivated influenza vaccine. A single record per CDR3 protein comes from TCRdb applying MiXCR to the RT-PCR reads. The top ten clones hold under 13% of a sample with 700,000 to 800,000 distinct CDR3 sequences, approximately 18% of them seen once. The source material was PBMCs from blood, sampled roughly 5 days after vaccination. The receptors were gathered from a man aged 45-60 years who received an inactivated influenza vaccine.

This clonotype was observed at least ten times. This chain links TRBV20-1 with TRBJ2-7; TRBD1 agrees at 7 bases. The junction had 1 base not matched to a gene; V was cut back by 5 bases and J by 3 bases. The CDR3 is 11 amino acids. Germline assignment: CDR1 DFQATT and CDR2 SNEGSKA (reference sequence). The DNA for the CDR3 is TGCAGTGCTGGGGACAGCTACGAGCAGTACTTC. Amino acid sequence: CSAGDSYEQYF.

This clonotype was observed many times. The CDR3 DNA sequence: TGTGCCAGCAGCGTAAGCGACAGGGAGTCTTACTATGGCTACACCTTC. This encodes CASSVSDRESYYGYTF. This chain connects TRBV7-9 to TRBJ1-2, with TRBD1 matching 7 bases. Germline CDR1 reads SEHNR; CDR2 reads FQNEAQ (reference sequence). Trimming took 5 bases from V and 3 from J; bases not matched to a gene: 12. The CDR3 is 16 residues long.

The chain uses TRBV5-1 and TRBJ2-7, with TRBD2 as a possible D gene (6 bases). The germline gives CDR1 SGHRS, CDR2 YFSETQ. This CDR3 comprises 15 residues. The V end lost 4 bases, the J end lost 0 bases, and 14 bases lay between the germline ends. The CDR3 bases are TGCGCCAGCAGCGCAGGGACGGGAGTCTCCTACGAGCAGTACTTC. This sequence encodes CASSAGTGVSYEQYF.

At least ten counts were recorded for this clonotype. The V and J genes are TRBV29-1 and TRBJ1-2; D not resolved. V lost 0 bases, J lost 2 bases, and 7 bases lay in between. The CDR3 loop spans 13 amino acids. Per germline, CDR1 SQVTM and CDR2 ANQGSEA. The CDR3 DNA sequence: TGCAGCGTTGAAGATCCCGGGAACTATGGCTACACCTTC. Translated: CSVEDPGNYGYTF.

The rearrangement links TRBV12-3 or TRBV12-4 to TRBJ2-7; a weak D match, TRBD2 (6 bases). The CDR3 is 14 amino acids. V gave up 7 bases and J gave up 2 bases, with 15 bases separating them. This CDR3 reads CASTLISSAYEQYF. CDR3 DNA: TGTGCCAGCACCCTGATTTCTAGCGCCTACGAGCAGTACTTC.

This chain connects TRBV5-1 to TRBJ2-2; 10 bases line up with TRBD1. There are 15 residues in the CDR3. V lost 4 bases to trimming and J lost 7 bases; unmatched junction nucleotides: 7. Germline CDR1 SGHRS, CDR2 YFSETQ. The DNA for the CDR3 is TGCGCCAGCAGCGCCCTGACAGGGGGCATCGGGGAGCTGTTTTTT. Translation gives CASSALTGGIGELFF.

The J gene is TRBJ2-7, the V gene TRBV20-1, with 8 bases fitting TRBD2. The CDR3 length is 14 residues. Germline V gives CDR1 DFQATT, CDR2 SNEGSKA (reference sequence). V shed 1 base, J shed 6 bases, and the junction held 8 bases outside the gene matches. The CDR3 is CSARVSGGGSEQYF. CDR3 nucleotide sequence: TGCAGTGCTAGAGTCTCCGGGGGGGGCTCCGAGCAGTACTTC.

This clonotype was counted between two and nine times. The genes are TRBV29-1 and TRBJ2-3; 7 bases line up with TRBD1. Germline trimming cut 3 bases from V and 0 bases from J; bases unmatched to any gene: 3. CDR3 size: 14 residues. Germline V gene lookup returns CDR1 SQVTM and CDR2 ANQGSEA. CDR3: CSVEGTVSTDTQYF. Here the CDR3 DNA reads TGCAGCGTTGAGGGGACAGTTAGCACAGATACGCAGTATTTT.

In its sample, this clonotype was seen a few times. The V and J genes are TRBV9 and TRBJ2-1, with 11 bases that match TRBD2. Unmatched junction bases numbered 14, after V lost 1 base and J lost 8 bases. Germline CDR1 is SGDLS and CDR2 is YYNGEE. There are 18 residues in the CDR3. CDR3 in amino acids: CASSVTRTGTSGLDEQFF. CDR3 coding DNA: TGTGCCAGCAGCGTAACCAGGACCGGGACTAGCGGTCTAGATGAGCAGTTCTTC.

The chain carries TRBV20-1 and TRBJ2-3, with 13 bases that match TRBD2. J gave up 2 bases and V 1 base, and 9 bases lay outside the gene matches. The CDR3 spans 18 residues. Germline V lookup: CDR1 DFQATT, CDR2 SNEGSKA (reference sequence). CDR3 bases: TGCAGTGCTAGAGGAGGCCTAGGACTAGCGGGAGTCACAGATACGCAGTATTTT. It is translated as CSARGGLGLAGVTDTQYF.

The count of this clonotype is one. DNA of the CDR3: TGTGCCAGCAGCCCCCGTTACCTCAAGGCACCCCTCCACTTT. This codes for CASSPRYLKAPLHF. V is TRBV7-2 and J is TRBJ1-6, with D uncertain. Germline V CDR1 and CDR2: SGHTA, FQGNSA. Trimming cost V 5 bases and J 11 bases, with 16 bases left between them. The CDR3 runs 14 residues. Full variable domain (outside the CDR3, taken from reference TRBV7-2 and TRBJ1-6): GAGVSQSPSNKVTEKGKDVELRCDPISGHTALYWYRQSLGQGLEFLIYFQGNSAPDKSGLPSDRFSAERTGGSVSTLTIQRTQQEDSAVYLCASSPRYLKAPLHFGNGTRLTVT.

There are many counts of this clonotype. The chain is built from TRBV29-1 and TRBJ1-3, with D uncertain. Germline CDR1 reads SQVTM; CDR2 reads ANQGSEA. The V end lost 7 bases, the J end lost 9 bases, and 13 bases lay between the germline ends. This CDR3 has 11 amino acids. This CDR3 is CSARPSGTIYF. Written as DNA, the CDR3 is TGCAGCGCCAGGCCCTCGGGCACCATATATTTT.

The V and J genes are TRBV28 and TRBJ2-1; 7 bases match TRBD2. The CDR3 covers 16 residues. Trimming removed 7 bases from V and 3 bases from J; junction bases left unmatched: 12. CDR1 is MDHEN and CDR2 is SYDVKM in the germline V gene. CDR3 in DNA: TGTGCCAGCAATCTAAAAGAGGGAGGGTACTACAATGAGCAGTTCTTC. Its protein product is CASNLKEGGYYNEQFF. Using reference TRBV28 and TRBJ2-1 for the parts outside the CDR3, the full variable domain is DVKVTQSSRYLVKRTGEKVFLECVQDMDHENMFWYRQDPGLGLRLIYFSYDVKMKEKGDIPEGYSVSREKKERFSLILESASTNQTSMYLCASNLKEGGYYNEQFFGPGTRLTVL.

This clonotype was seen at least ten times. The chain has TRBV12-3 or TRBV12-4 and TRBJ1-5, with TRBD1 matching 9 bases. V lost 5 bases to trimming and J lost 4 bases; unmatched junction nucleotides: 3. The CDR3 consists of 14 residues. CDR3 loop: CASSPGTGNQPQHF. Written as DNA, the CDR3 is TGTGCCAGCAGTCCCGGGACAGGGAATCAGCCCCAGCATTTT.

This clonotype turned up a few times. This chain connects TRBV6-1 to TRBJ2-7; 7 bases map to TRBD2. V lost 6 bases to trimming and J lost 0 bases; unmatched junction nucleotides: 8. This CDR3 is built from 15 residues. Germline V gene sequence: CDR1 MNHNS, CDR2 SASEGT. CDR3 amino acids: CASRPWEGSSYEQYF. The CDR3 DNA reads as TGTGCCAGCAGACCCTGGGAGGGAAGCTCCTACGAGCAGTACTTC.

The rearrangement links TRBV4-2 to TRBJ1-1; 7 positions match TRBD1. J was trimmed by 0 bases and V by 1 base; bases with no gene match: 5. The germline V gene has CDR1 LGHNA and CDR2 YNFKEQ. The CDR3 runs to 16 residues. CDR3 nucleotide sequence: TGTGCCAGCAGCCAAGCACGGGACAGAGTGAACACTGAAGCTTTCTTT. Encoded protein: CASSQARDRVNTEAFF.

This clonotype showed up just a few times. V is TRBV29-1 and J is TRBJ2-7, with a tentative D call TRBD2 (7 bases). V was clipped by 6 bases and J by 3 bases, with 18 bases between them. CDR1 and CDR2 (germline): SQVTM, ANQGSEA. The CDR3 covers 14 residues. CDR3 DNA: TGCAGCGTAGCAGAACCAGGGGAGGGCTACGAGCAGTACTTC. This translates into CSVAEPGEGYEQYF.

This clonotype was detected a few times. The rearrangement uses TRBV6-6 and TRBJ2-2; 7 positions match TRBD2. This CDR3 has 13 amino acids. V was pared by 10 bases and J by 7 bases, with 9 bases of the junction left unmatched. Germline V gene data show CDR1 as MNHNY and CDR2 as SVGAGI (reference sequence). The CDR3 loop is CATLAASIGELFF. In DNA form, the CDR3 reads TGTGCCACCCTAGCGGCGTCAATCGGGGAGCTGTTTTTT.

The chain recombines TRBV20-1 with TRBJ1-1, with D maybe TRBD1 (6 bases). Looked up from germline, CDR1 is DFQATT and CDR2 is SNEGSKA (reference sequence). The CDR3 is made up of 15 amino acids. V lost 1 base and J lost 0, with 12 bases in between. The CDR3 sequence is CSARVRGHLNTEAFF. The CDR3 nucleotides read TGCAGTGCTAGAGTAAGGGGACACTTGAACACTGAAGCTTTCTTT.

The chain has TRBV7-6 and TRBJ2-1; the match to TRBD2 covers 8 bases. Germline loops: CDR1 SGHVS, CDR2 FNYEAQ. V trimming: 5 bases; J trimming: 1 base; junction bases outside the gene matches: 7. The CDR3 is 16 amino acids. CDR3 amino acids: CASSTRGGPSYNEQFF. The DNA for the CDR3 is TGTGCCAGCAGCACCCGCGGGGGGCCGTCCTACAATGAGCAGTTCTTC.

This chain uses TRBV10-3 with TRBJ2-3; TRBD1 matches 7 bases. The CDR3 consists of 12 residues. CDR1 is ENHRY and CDR2 is SYGVKD in the germline V gene. J gave up 5 bases and V 10 bases, and 6 bases lay outside the gene matches. The CDR3 DNA sequence: TGTGCCACGTTCAACAGGGGAGATACGCAGTATTTT. Residues: CATFNRGDTQYF.

This clonotype occurred many times. J is TRBJ2-7 and V is TRBV28; 7 bases map to TRBD1. The length of the CDR3 is 14 residues. Germline CDR1 MDHEN, CDR2 SYDVKM. J lost 1 base, V lost 5 bases, and 5 bases had no gene match. The CDR3 is CASSPDRVSYEQYF. Here the CDR3 DNA reads TGTGCCAGCAGTCCCGACAGGGTATCCTACGAGCAGTACTTC.

V gene TRBV7-9 combines with J gene TRBJ2-3; the D gene is possibly TRBD1 (6 bases). The germline V and J ends were trimmed by 1 base and 5 bases, with 10 bases remaining between them. The CDR3 is 14 amino acids. CDR1 is SEHNR, CDR2 FQNEAQ, per germline (reference sequence). The CDR3 DNA sequence: TGTGCCAGCAGCTTAGGGGGGCGGCTAGATACGCAGTATTTT. This translates into CASSLGGRLDTQYF.

This clonotype was counted at least ten times. The J gene is TRBJ2-1, the V gene TRBV29-1; D is undetermined. Germline V lookup: CDR1 SQVTM, CDR2 ANQGSEA. This CDR3 is 12 amino acids long. Trimming pared 1 base from V and 9 bases from J, leaving 10 bases between. CDR3 in amino acids: CSVEGRRGEQFF. The CDR3 bases are TGCAGCGTTGAAGGGAGAAGAGGTGAGCAGTTCTTC.

The CDR3 region has the DNA TGTGCCAGCAGCTTAGGCGACAAGGAGTACGAGCAGTACTTC. This sequence encodes CASSLGDKEYEQYF. This chain links TRBV7-9 with TRBJ2-7; D gene unclear. The CDR3 loop spans 14 amino acids. Deletions cut 1 base from V and 4 bases from J, with 11 bases between. The germline V gene has CDR1 SEHNR and CDR2 FQNEAQ (reference sequence).

This clonotype occurred a few times. V gene TRBV10-3 combines with J gene TRBJ2-7, with TRBD1 matching over 7 bases. The V gene end was trimmed by 7 bases and the J gene end by 2 bases; junction bases not matched to a gene: 8. CDR1 ENHRY and CDR2 SYGVKD come from the germline V gene. The CDR3 totals 14 residues. The CDR3 DNA reads TGTGCCATCACCCCTAGGGACAGCACCTACGAGCAGTACTTC. It translates to CAITPRDSTYEQYF.

The rearrangement joins TRBV7-2 to TRBJ2-3; D is ambiguous. The ends were cut back, 3 bases at V and 2 bases at J, with 6 bases in the middle. Germline-derived CDR1 and CDR2 are SGHTA and FQGNSA. The CDR3 runs 13 residues. The CDR3 loop reads CASSFINTDTQYF. The CDR3 nucleotides are TGTGCCAGCAGCTTTATCAACACAGATACGCAGTATTTT.

This clonotype was seen repeatedly, ten times or more. CDR3 region: CASSSSGSQETQYF. The CDR3 DNA is TGTGCCAGCAGTTCGTCAGGGTCCCAAGAGACCCAGTACTTC. This sequence joins TRBV12-3 or TRBV12-4 and TRBJ2-5; a weak D match, TRBD1 (5 bases). Between the trimmed V and J ends, which lost 4 bases and 1 base, there was a span of 10 bases. CDR3 length equals 14 residues.

This clonotype has more than one count but fewer than ten. The chain employs TRBV6-2 or TRBV6-3 and TRBJ2-2; D is unresolved. The CDR3 is 13 residues long. CDR1 is MNHEY and CDR2 is SVGEGT in the germline V gene. Trimming removed 7 bases from V and 5 bases from J, with 11 bases in between. CDR3 residues: CASTSRRTGELFF. The CDR3 bases are TGTGCCAGCACCAGCCGACGGACCGGGGAGCTGTTTTTT.

This chain connects TRBV2 to TRBJ2-5, with TRBD2 matching 7 bases. Per germline, CDR1 SNHLY and CDR2 FYNNEI. The CDR3 contains 14 residues. V dropped 6 bases and J dropped 5; count of bases not matched to a gene: 9. For the CDR3, the DNA is TGTGCCAGCAGAGTTAGCGGGCTGTATGAGACCCAGTACTTC. Protein product: CASRVSGLYETQYF.

V and J are TRBV20-1 and TRBJ1-2; a weak D match, TRBD1 (6 bases). The CDR3 contains 13 residues. The V gene lost 5 bases and the J gene lost 4 bases, with 14 bases spanning the gap. Germline loops: CDR1 DFQATT, CDR2 SNEGSKA (reference sequence). CDR3 nucleotide sequence: TGCAGTGCTTGGGACAAGGCGAGCTATGGCTACACCTTC. Translating it yields CSAWDKASYGYTF.